These T cell receptor beta chains were read from a single sample in a study of T cells expressing NK-cell markers. From its re-call of the 5' RACE reads, TCRdb lists each CDR3 protein once, without DNA. The table gives fewer than 300,000 distinct CDR3 sequences; the top ten clones make up around 3.9% of it. Sequenced material: blood T cells: a sorted CD56 or NKG2C T cell subset, CD4+ or CD8+ T cells, or bulk PBMC T cells (not recorded which). All receptors come from a woman aged 18 to 75 in good health. The CDR3 runs from the conserved cysteine through the conserved F or W. The order of the fields is J gene, V gene, CDR3 protein.

J gene: TRBJ1-5
V gene: TRBV7-2
CDR3 protein: CASSLDGHTSKPQHF

J gene: TRBJ2-1
V gene: TRBV28
CDR3 protein: CASSRTGTSGRDEQFF

J gene: TRBJ1-6
V gene: TRBV12-3/TRBV12-4
CDR3 protein: CASSFTGSNSPLHF

J gene: TRBJ1-6
V gene: TRBV6-5
CDR3 protein: CASSYSNWVSSGGNSPLHF

J gene: TRBJ1-2
V gene: TRBV6-1
CDR3 protein: CASTRTGADGYTF

J gene: TRBJ2-1
V gene: TRBV20-1
CDR3 protein: CSARDPGGRSGGNEQFF

J gene: TRBJ2-1
V gene: TRBV4-3
CDR3 protein: CASSHDGPGPSYNEQFF

J gene: TRBJ1-4
V gene: TRBV3-1
CDR3 protein: CASTALAGGEKLFF

J gene: TRBJ2-5
V gene: TRBV7-2
CDR3 protein: CASSSSLAGGQETQYF

J gene: TRBJ1-2
V gene: TRBV20-1
CDR3 protein: CSAREAYGYTF

J gene: TRBJ2-3
V gene: TRBV7-2
CDR3 protein: CASSLALGLTDTQYF

J gene: TRBJ2-7
V gene: TRBV12-3/TRBV12-4
CDR3 protein: CASSPEIVYEQYF

J gene: TRBJ2-1
V gene: TRBV24-1
CDR3 protein: CATSVMAGGSSYNEQFF

J gene: TRBJ2-3
V gene: TRBV5-5
CDR3 protein: CASSLDAQALRLTDTQYF

J gene: TRBJ2-7
V gene: TRBV29-1
CDR3 protein: CSVMTRASYEQYF

J gene: TRBJ2-2
V gene: TRBV20-1
CDR3 protein: CSAATGGRGGELFF

J gene: TRBJ1-6
V gene: TRBV27
CDR3 protein: CASARGNDNSPLHF